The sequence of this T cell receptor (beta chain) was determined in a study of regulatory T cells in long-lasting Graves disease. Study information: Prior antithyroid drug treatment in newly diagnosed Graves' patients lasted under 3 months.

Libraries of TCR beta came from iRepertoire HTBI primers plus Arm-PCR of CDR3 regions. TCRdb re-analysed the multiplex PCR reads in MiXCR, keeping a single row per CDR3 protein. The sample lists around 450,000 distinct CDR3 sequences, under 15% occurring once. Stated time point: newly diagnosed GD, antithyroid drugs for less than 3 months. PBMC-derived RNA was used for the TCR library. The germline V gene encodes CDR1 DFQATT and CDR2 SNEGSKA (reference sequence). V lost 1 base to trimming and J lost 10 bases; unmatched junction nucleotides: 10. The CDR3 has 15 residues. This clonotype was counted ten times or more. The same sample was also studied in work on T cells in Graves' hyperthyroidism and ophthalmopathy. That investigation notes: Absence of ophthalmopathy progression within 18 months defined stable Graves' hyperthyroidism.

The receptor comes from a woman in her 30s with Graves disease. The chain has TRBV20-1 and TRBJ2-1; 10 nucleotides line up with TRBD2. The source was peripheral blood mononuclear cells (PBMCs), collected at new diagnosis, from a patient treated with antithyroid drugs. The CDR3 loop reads CSARVGLAGVREQFF. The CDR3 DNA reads TGCAGTGCTAGAGTGGGGCTAGCGGGAGTTAGAGAGCAGTTCTTC.